These 9 T cell receptor beta chains originate from one sample sequenced in a study of blood T cell repertoires in COVID-19. The table came from immunoSEQ multiplex PCR; TCRdb's copy has only in-frame clones and leaves some out. The table has 250,000 to 350,000 clones, about nine tenths seen once. Sample: peripheral blood. Source of these receptors: a woman in her fifties or sixties who had recovered from COVID-19.

V gene TRBV11-3 combines with J gene TRBJ1-1; D is ambiguous. Trimming took off 5 bases at V and 3 bases at J, with 16 bases between the two ends. There are 15 residues in the CDR3. Per the germline V gene, CDR1 is SGHNT and CDR2 is YENEEA. For the CDR3, the DNA is TGTGCCAGCAGCCCCGGGGTAGGGAGGTACACTGAAGCTTTCTTT. It encodes CASSPGVGRYTEAFF.

This clone was counted ten times or more. The rearrangement uses TRBV7-2 and TRBJ1-2; possible D gene TRBD1, 5 bases. The CDR3 spans 15 residues. Germline V gives CDR1 SGHTA, CDR2 FQGNSA. V lost 1 base to trimming and J lost 2 bases, with 11 bases between them. The CDR3 sequence: CASSLGAGRNYGYTF. The CDR3 bases are TGTGCCAGCAGCTTAGGGGCAGGGCGCAACTATGGCTACACCTTC.

V and J are TRBV12-5 and TRBJ2-7; D unresolved. The CDR3 consists of 15 residues. Germline V gene sequence: CDR1 LGHNT, CDR2 FRNRAP. Trimming stripped 0 bases from V and 3 bases from J, with 12 bases between. CDR3 loop: CASGLVRVKNYEQYF. In nucleotides, the CDR3 is TGTGCTAGTGGTTTGGTACGAGTGAAAAACTACGAGCAGTACTTC.

V gene TRBV29-1 combines with J gene TRBJ2-7; 7 bases fit TRBD1. The ends lost 4 bases at V and 2 bases at J; junction bases unmatched: 8. The CDR3 is made up of 14 amino acids. Germline CDR1 reads SQVTM; CDR2 reads ANQGSEA. The CDR3 coding sequence is TGCAGCGTTGGATCCGGGACAGCAACCTACGAGCAGTACTTC. This gives the protein CSVGSGTATYEQYF.

The J gene is TRBJ1-2, the V gene TRBV3-1 (or the pseudogene TRBV3-2); TRBD1 is a possible D gene (5 bases). CDR3 length equals 14 residues. The V gene's germline CDR1 is LGHDT and CDR2 YNNKEL (reference sequence). V was trimmed by 1 base and J by 5 bases, leaving 11 bases between them. CDR3 sequence reads: CASSQAGLRYGYTF. CDR3 DNA: TGTGCCAGCAGCCAAGCGGGACTCCGTTATGGCTACACCTTC.

This rearrangement joins TRBV5-5 to TRBJ1-6, with D perhaps TRBD1 (6 bases). CDR3 length equals 15 residues. The germline gives CDR1 SGHKS, CDR2 YYEKEE (reference sequence). V was clipped by 0 bases and J by 6 bases, with 10 bases between them. The CDR3 spells CASSLGTAANSPLHF. For the CDR3, the DNA is TGTGCCAGCAGCTTGGGGACAGCCGCTAATTCACCCCTCCACTTT.

CDR3 amino acids: CASSVWVGTGTTSRQYF. DNA of the CDR3: TGCGCCAGCAGCGTCTGGGTCGGGACTGGTACTACGAGCAGGCAGTACTTC. The chain is built from TRBV10-1 and TRBJ2-7, with a possible D match to TRBD2 (6 bases). The V and J ends lost 6 bases and 9 bases respectively, with 30 bases between them. Germline CDR1 WNHNN, CDR2 SYGVQD (reference sequence). The CDR3 has 17 amino acids.

The chain carries TRBV6-6 and TRBJ1-2; 9 positions match TRBD1. From germline, CDR1 is MNHNY and CDR2 SVGAGI (reference sequence). The CDR3 sequence is 14 residues long. Trimming took 11 bases from V and 4 from J; bases not matched to a gene: 11. DNA for the CDR3: TGTGCCGGAAGTACAGGGGGCAGATCCTATGGCTACACCTTC. Translation: CAGSTGGRSYGYTF.

The V gene is TRBV12-3 or TRBV12-4, the J gene TRBJ2-7; 7 positions match TRBD1. Trimming removed 6 bases from V and 6 bases from J; junction bases left unmatched: 5. This CDR3 is 12 amino acids long. The CDR3 region has the DNA TGTGCCAGCAGCAGACAGGGAAGCGAGCAGTACTTC. This codes for CASSRQGSEQYF.